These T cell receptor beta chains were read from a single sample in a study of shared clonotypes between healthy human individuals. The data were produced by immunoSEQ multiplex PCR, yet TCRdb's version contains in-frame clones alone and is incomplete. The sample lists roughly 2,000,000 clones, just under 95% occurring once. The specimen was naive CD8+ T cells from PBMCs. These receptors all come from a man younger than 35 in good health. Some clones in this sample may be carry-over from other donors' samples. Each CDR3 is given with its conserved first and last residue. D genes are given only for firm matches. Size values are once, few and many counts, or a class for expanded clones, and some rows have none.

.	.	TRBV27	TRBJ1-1	TGTGCCAGCAGTCCCAGCGCGTTACCAACCCAAGCTTTCTTT	CASSPSALPTQAFF
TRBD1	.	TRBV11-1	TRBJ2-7	TGTGCCAGCAGCTCGGACAGGGTCCTGTACTTC	CASSSDRVLYF
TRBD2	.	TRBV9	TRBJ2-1	TGTGCCAGCAGCGCCATCGGTACTAGCGGGAGGCCTGAGCAGTTCTTC	CASSAIGTSGRPEQFF
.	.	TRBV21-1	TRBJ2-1	TGTGCCAGCAGCAAATGCGCAGGGGCATGTGTATATGAGCAGTTCTTC	CASSKCAGACVYEQFF
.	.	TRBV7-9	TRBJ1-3	TGTGCCAGCAGCCCCCCGGGGGTCTCTGGAAACACCATATATTTT	CASSPPGVSGNTIYF
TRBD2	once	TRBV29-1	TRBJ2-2	TGCAGCGTTAGCCCTAGCGGGACCACCGGGGAGCTGTTTTTT	CSVSPSGTTGELFF
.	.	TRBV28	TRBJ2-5	TGTGCCAGCAGTTCTGGAGTAAGACAGGCGGATATCGAGACCCAGTACTTC	CASSSGVRQADIETQYF
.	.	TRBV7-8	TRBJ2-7	TGTGCCAGCAGCTTCCAGGACATCACGGCCTACGAGCAGTACTTC	CASSFQDITAYEQYF
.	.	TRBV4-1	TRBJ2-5	TGCGCCAGCAGCCAAGATCGAGGCGTCGGAGAGACCCAGTACTTC	CASSQDRGVGETQYF
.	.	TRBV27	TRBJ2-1	TGTGCCAGCAGTTTACGTGGCAGCGGGAATGAGCAGTTCTTC	CASSLRGSGNEQFF
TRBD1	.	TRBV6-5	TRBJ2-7	TGTGCCAGCAGGAGAGGACAGGGGATACACGAGCAGTACTTC	CASRRGQGIHEQYF
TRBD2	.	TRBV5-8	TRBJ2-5	TGTGCCAGCAACCCTCTGCTAGCGGCCACGCAAGAGACCCAGTACTTC	CASNPLLAATQETQYF
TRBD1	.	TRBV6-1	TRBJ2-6	TGTGCCAGCAGTGAGGACAGGTCCGCTGGGGCCAACGTCCTGACTTTC	CASSEDRSAGANVLTF
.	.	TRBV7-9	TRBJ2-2	TGTGCCAGCAGCGTAGGTGAGGGGAATTTTGGTCGCACCGGGGAGCTGTTTTTT	CASSVGEGNFGRTGELFF
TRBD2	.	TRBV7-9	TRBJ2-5	TGTGCCAGCAGCTACGGAGCGGGACGGGGCCAAGAGACCCAGTACTTC	CASSYGAGRGQETQYF
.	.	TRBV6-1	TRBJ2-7	TGTGCCAGCAGTGGATGGGGTACCTCCGGACACTCCTACGAGCAGTACTTC	CASSGWGTSGHSYEQYF
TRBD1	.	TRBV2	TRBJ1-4	TGTGCCACTTGGGACAGGGTGCAGGAAAAACTGTTTTTT	CATWDRVQEKLFF
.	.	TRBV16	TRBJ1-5	TGTGCCAGCAGCCCGACCCGCAGCAATCAGCCCCAGCATTTT	CASSPTRSNQPQHF
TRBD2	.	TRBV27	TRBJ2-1	TGTGCCAGCAGTTTAAGGTCGGGAGGGAACAATGAGCAGTTCTTC	CASSLRSGGNNEQFF
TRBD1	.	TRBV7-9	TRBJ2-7	TGTGCCAGCAGCTTAGGTACAGGGGGGACCTACGAGCAGTACTTC	CASSLGTGGTYEQYF
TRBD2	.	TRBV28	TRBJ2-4	TGTGCCAGCAGCCCCCGGGGGGGGTACGGGCGAATGGTTCAGTACTTC	CASSPRGGYGRMVQYF
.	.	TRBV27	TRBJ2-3	TGTGCCAGCAGTTTAGTAATGCGGCGGGATACGCAGTATTTT	CASSLVMRRDTQYF
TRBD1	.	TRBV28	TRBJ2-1	TGTGCCAGCAGTCGTTCTCCGGGACAGGGGGGGATACGGGAGCAGTTCTTC	CASSRSPGQGGIREQFF
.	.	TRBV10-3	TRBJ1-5	TGTGCCATCAGTGCGGGAGGGGACAATCAGCCCCAGCATTTT	CAISAGGDNQPQHF
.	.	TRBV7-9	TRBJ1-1	TGTGCCAGCAGCTTAGTGGGGGGAACGAACACTGAAGCTTTCTTT	CASSLVGGTNTEAFF
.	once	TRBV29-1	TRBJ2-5	TGCAGCGTGGGGGAGACCCAGTACTTC	CSVGETQYF
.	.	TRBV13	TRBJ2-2	TGTGCCAGCAGCTCCCGCGGACGTAACGCCGGGGAGCTGTTTTTT	CASSSRGRNAGELFF
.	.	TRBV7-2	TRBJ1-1	TGTGCCAGCAGCTTAGTTGGGGGTGAAGCTTTCTTT	CASSLVGGEAFF
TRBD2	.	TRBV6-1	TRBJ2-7	TGTGCCAGCAAGGCGGGAGGGTCCTACGAGCAGTACTTC	CASKAGGSYEQYF
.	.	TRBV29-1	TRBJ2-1	TGCAGCGCCCCGGGGGCCTGGGGCAATGAGCAGTTCTTC	CSAPGAWGNEQFF
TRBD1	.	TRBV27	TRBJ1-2	TGTGCCAGCAGGACAGGGACAGGGGAGGCCTATGGCTACACCTTC	CASRTGTGEAYGYTF
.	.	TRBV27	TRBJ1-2	TGTGCCAGCAGTCCCACCGGGACTCACGGCTACACCTTC	CASSPTGTHGYTF
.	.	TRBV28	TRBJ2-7	TGTGCCAGCAGTCTCGCACAGTCCTACGAGCAGTACTTC	CASSLAQSYEQYF
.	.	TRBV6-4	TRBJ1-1	TGTGCCAGCAGGGTTACAGAGAACACTGAAGCTTTCTTT	CASRVTENTEAFF
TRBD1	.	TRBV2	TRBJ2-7	TGTGCCAGCAGCGGAACCGGGACAGGGGACTACGAGCAGTACTTC	CASSGTGTGDYEQYF
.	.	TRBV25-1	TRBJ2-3	TGTGCCAGCAGTGAACGGCACCCGGCAGATACGCAGTATTTT	CASSERHPADTQYF
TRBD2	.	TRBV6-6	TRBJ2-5	TGTGCCAGCAGCTCGACTAGCGGGATAAGGGAGACCCAGTACTTC	CASSSTSGIRETQYF
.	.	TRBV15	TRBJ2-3	TGTGCCACTACAAATCGTGTAGCGGATCGCACAGATACGCAGTATTTT	CATTNRVADRTDTQYF
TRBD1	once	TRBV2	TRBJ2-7	TGTGCCAGCAGTGAAGTGACAGGGTCGCCCTACGAGCAGTACTTC	CASSEVTGSPYEQYF
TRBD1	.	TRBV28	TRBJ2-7	TGTGCCAGCAGTCTCACCGGGACAGCCTACGAGCAGTACTTC	CASSLTGTAYEQYF
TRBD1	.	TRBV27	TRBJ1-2	TGTGCCAGCAGACAAACAGGGGGAGAAGGCTACACCTTC	CASRQTGGEGYTF
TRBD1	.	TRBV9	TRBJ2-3	TGTGCCAGCAGCTCGGGGACAGGGATCTCCCCAGATACGCAGTATTTT	CASSSGTGISPDTQYF
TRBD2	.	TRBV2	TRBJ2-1	TGTGCCAGCGGCGAGAGCGGGAGGGCCCCCTACAATGAGCAGTTCTTC	CASGESGRAPYNEQFF
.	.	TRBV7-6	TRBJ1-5	TGTGCCAGCAGCACACTGAGCAATCAGCCCCAGCATTTT	CASSTLSNQPQHF
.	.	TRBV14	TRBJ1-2	TGTGCCAGCAGCCGGGACAATGGGTATGGCTACACCTTC	CASSRDNGYGYTF
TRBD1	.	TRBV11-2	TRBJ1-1	TGTGCCAGCAGAAGACAGGGTTGGTACACTGAAGCTTTCTTT	CASRRQGWYTEAFF
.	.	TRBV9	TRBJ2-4	TGTGCCAGCAGCGTGTCTGGGCTAGCCAAAAACATTCAGTACTTC	CASSVSGLAKNIQYF
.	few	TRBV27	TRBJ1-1	TGTGCCAGCAGTTTAGGCCCGAACACTGAAGCTTTCTTT	CASSLGPNTEAFF
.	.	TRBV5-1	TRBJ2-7	TGCGCCAGCAGCTCCCCTCAGGGGCGGGAATACGAGCAGTACTTC	CASSSPQGREYEQYF
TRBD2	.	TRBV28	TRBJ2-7	TGTGCCAGCAGTTCATGGACTAGCGGAGGGAGCTCCTACGAGCAGTACTTC	CASSSWTSGGSSYEQYF
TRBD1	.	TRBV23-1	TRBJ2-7	TGCGCCAGCAGTCGCGACGGTCCATTATCCGGGACAGGCGACTACGAGCAGTACTTC	CASSRDGPLSGTGDYEQYF
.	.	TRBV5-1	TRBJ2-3	TGCGCCAGCAGCATCGTCAGGGCCGGGGACACAGATACGCAGTATTTT	CASSIVRAGDTDTQYF
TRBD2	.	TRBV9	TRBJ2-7	TGTGCCAGCAGCGTTCACGATGGGACTACCATTTACGAGCAGTACTTC	CASSVHDGTTIYEQYF
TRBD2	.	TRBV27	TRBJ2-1	TGTGCCAGCAGTTTAAGCGGGGTATACAATGAGCAGTTCTTC	CASSLSGVYNEQFF
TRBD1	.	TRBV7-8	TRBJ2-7	TGTGCCAGCAACTCGGGGACAGGGGTCTACGAGCAGTACTTC	CASNSGTGVYEQYF